The 9 T cell receptor beta chains reported below all come from one sample, sequenced in a study of shared clonotypes between healthy human individuals. Profiling relied on immunoSEQ multiplex PCR, and the TCRdb table lists in-frame clones only, not all of them. Of approximately 1.4 million clones in the sample, around 98% were seen once. Specimen: naive CD4+ T cells sorted from blood. Indicated subset: CD45RA+ positively selected. These receptors originate from a man aged 25-45 years in good health.

This chain joins TRBV28 and TRBJ2-6; D uncertain. V lost 3 bases, J lost 2 bases, and 8 bases lay in between. CDR3 length equals 15 residues. Germline V gene data show CDR1 as MDHEN and CDR2 as SYDVKM. In nucleotides, the CDR3 is TGTGCCAGCAGTTTGGCCGTGGCTGGGGCCAACGTCCTGACTTTC. It specifies CASSLAVAGANVLTF.

DNA for the CDR3: TGCGCCAGCAGCGGCGACAGGGGAAACACCATATATTTT. It yields the protein CASSGDRGNTIYF. This sequence joins TRBV5-1 and TRBJ1-3, with a tentative D call TRBD1 (6 bases). This CDR3 spans 13 amino acids. V shed 4 bases and J shed 4 bases, with 9 bases lying between them. Germline values: CDR1 SGHRS, CDR2 YFSETQ.

The CDR3 sequence: CSVDEGAWRESSYNEQFF. In DNA form, the CDR3 reads TGCAGCGTTGATGAGGGGGCTTGGAGGGAAAGCTCCTACAATGAGCAGTTCTTC. The V gene is TRBV29-1, the J gene TRBJ2-1; maybe TRBD1 (7 bases). Germline V gene data show CDR1 as SQVTM and CDR2 as ANQGSEA. The V end was cut by 3 bases, the J end by 0 bases, with 21 bases between. There are 18 residues in the CDR3.

The genes are TRBV4-1 and TRBJ2-1; D possibly corresponds to TRBD1 (6 bases). The ends were cut back, 4 bases at V and 3 bases at J, with 13 bases in the middle. Germline CDR1 and CDR2: MGHRA and YSYEKL. The CDR3 runs to 15 residues. Here the CDR3 reads CASSLRQDLYNEQFF. CDR3 DNA: TGCGCCAGCAGCCTACGACAGGACCTCTACAATGAGCAGTTCTTC.

V and J are TRBV5-1 and TRBJ1-4; D not resolved. Germline values: CDR1 SGHRS, CDR2 YFSETQ. The CDR3 spans 14 residues. V gave up 0 bases and J gave up 7 bases, with 10 bases separating them. CDR3 sequence: CASSLGPLAEKLFF. As DNA, the CDR3 is TGCGCCAGCAGCTTGGGTCCGTTGGCTGAAAAACTGTTTTTT.

The rearrangement uses TRBV5-1 and TRBJ2-5, with D possibly being TRBD1 (5 bases). V lost 1 base to trimming and J lost 3 bases, with 16 bases between them. The CDR3 is made up of 16 amino acids. The germline gives CDR1 SGHRS, CDR2 YFSETQ. CDR3 nucleotides: TGCGCCAGCAGCTTGACGCAGGGTCCTCCCAAAGAGACCCAGTACTTC. Its protein is CASSLTQGPPKETQYF. The complete variable domain, with remaining parts taken from reference TRBV5-1 and TRBJ2-5, reads KAGVTQTPRYLIKTRGQQVTLSCSPISGHRSVSWYQQTPGQGLQFLFEYFSETQRNKGNFPGRFSGRQFSNSRSEMNVSTLELGDSALYLCASSLTQGPPKETQYFGPGTRLLVL.

This clone appeared a single time. The chain links TRBV5-6 to TRBJ2-6; 9 nucleotides match TRBD1. Germline V gene lookup returns CDR1 SGHDT and CDR2 YYEEEE. Unmatched junction bases numbered 13, after V lost 4 bases and J lost 2 bases. CDR3 size: 19 residues. This CDR3 is CASSLGTGRLLAGANVLTF. CDR3 bases: TGTGCCAGCAGCCTTGGGACAGGGAGGCTTTTGGCTGGGGCCAACGTCCTGACTTTC.

Only one count was recorded for this clone. The chain carries TRBV5-5 and TRBJ2-3; no reliable D call. CDR3 length: 15 amino acids. Germline V CDR1 and CDR2: SGHKS, YYEKEE (reference sequence). V lost 0 bases and J lost 5, with 13 bases in between. The CDR3 region has the DNA TGTGCCAGCAGCTTGGCCCTTCCGCCAGGAGATACGCAGTATTTT. This translates into CASSLALPPGDTQYF.

The chain joins TRBV28 to TRBJ1-1; 9 nucleotides agree with TRBD1. Germline V lookup: CDR1 MDHEN, CDR2 SYDVKM. The CDR3 contains 14 residues. With 6 bases clipped from V and 6 bases from J, the junction kept 8 bases outside the gene matches. CDR3 protein: CASRRGQGSSEAFF. The CDR3 nucleotides read TGTGCCAGCAGGCGAGGACAGGGGTCATCTGAAGCTTTCTTT. Full variable domain (rest looked up from reference TRBV28 and TRBJ1-1): DVKVTQSSRYLVKRTGEKVFLECVQDMDHENMFWYRQDPGLGLRLIYFSYDVKMKEKGDIPEGYSVSREKKERFSLILESASTNQTSMYLCASRRGQGSSEAFFGQGTRLTVV.